This TCR beta chain was recovered during a study of metastatic and nonmetastatic thyroid tumors (dated by TCRdb to about 2020). In the study overall: Repertoires from peripheral blood and from tumor or nodule tissue samples of malignant and benign thyroid patients were compared. The paper as a whole reports these results and caveats: In both blood and tumor samples, TCR beta diversity was reported to be significantly higher in malignant tumors than in benign nodules.

The library relied on PCR. Sequencing was carried out with an Illumina HiSeq 4000. High-throughput sequencing was used to profile the CDR3 region of the TCR beta-chain in every patient. Per the authors' processing: A classifier to discriminate distant-metastatic papillary thyroid cancer patients was built from CDR3 differences across clinicopathological groups. The Shannon index was used to assess repertoire diversity, and the Morisita-Horn index was used to assess tumor-blood repertoire similarity. The public reads were reprocessed in TCRdb via fastp at Q25 and MiXCR, keeping in-frame beta chains. The V and J calls and clone size come from TCRdb's table, not from the authors' own analysis. In this sample the table shows about 15,000 clones, roughly 36% of which occur a single time. The leading ten clones occupy 8% to 13% of the sample. The CDR3 contains 15 residues, cysteine and phenylalanine counted. Only the CDR3 portion is preserved as DNA: 45 bases, with reading frame beginning at the first base. The germline V gene specifies SGHAT as CDR1 and FQNNGV as CDR2. V is reduced by 5 bases and J by 7 bases, leaving a spacing of 20 bases between them.

This clone was recorded many times. What this receptor recognizes is not known. Per-base qualities were not stored, and no clone one base away is much larger. No patient had received any treatment before thyroid surgery. Patient clinical samples collected from about 2012 to 2019 were retrospectively analysed using T-cell receptor beta sequencing. The source material was tumor tissue. The receptor was derived from a male donor with papillary thyroid cancer or a benign thyroid nodule (not recorded which). Some clones in this sample may be carry-over from other donors' samples. The rearrangement joined TRBV11-2 to TRBJ1-1; a tentative D call is TRBD1 (5 bases match). The sequenced DNA is TGTGCCAGCAGCCTTGGAGGGACGGTCTATTTTGAAGCTTTCTTT. It is translated as CASSLGGTVYFEAFF.